This is a list of T cell receptor beta chains from one sample in a study of cytomegalovirus exposure and HLA in healthy donors. Data came from immunoSEQ multiplex PCR; TCRdb stores just in-frame clones and leaves some out. The data show some 130,000 clones, approximately 83% seen once. Sequenced: PBMCs. The receptors were sampled from a girl aged 2-10 years in good health and CMV-seronegative. CDR3s include the opening cysteine and the closing phenylalanine or tryptophan. Fields, in order: V gene, D gene, J gene, clone size, CDR3 protein, CDR3 DNA. D genes are given only for firm matches. Size is stated for part of the rows, as once, few or many counts, or as a class when the clone is expanded.

V: TRBV7-3; D: -; J: TRBJ2-3; size: few; CDR3: CASSQTSSTDTQYF; DNA: TGTGCCAGCAGCCAGACTTCTAGCACAGATACGCAGTATTTT
V: TRBV28; D: -; J: TRBJ1-1; size: -; CDR3: CASSPDMNTEAFF; DNA: TGTGCCAGCAGCCCGGACATGAACACTGAAGCTTTCTTT
V: TRBV18; D: TRBD1; J: TRBJ2-1; size: -; CDR3: CASSPNRQGAGDNEQFF; DNA: TGTGCCAGCTCACCAAACCGCCAGGGGGCTGGGGACAATGAGCAGTTCTTC
V: TRBV5-8; D: TRBD1; J: TRBJ2-7; size: -; CDR3: CASSRTGGTYEQYF; DNA: TGTGCCAGCAGCCGGACAGGGGGGACCTACGAGCAGTACTTC
V: TRBV4-2; D: TRBD1; J: TRBJ2-5; size: -; CDR3: CASSPNRDRNGGQYF; DNA: TGTGCCAGCAGCCCAAACCGGGACAGGAATGGTGGGCAGTACTTC
V: TRBV7-2; D: -; J: TRBJ2-1; size: -; CDR3: CASSLAGGRHNEQFF; DNA: TGTGCCAGCAGCTTAGCGGGGGGGCGCCACAATGAGCAGTTCTTC
V: TRBV28; D: -; J: TRBJ2-5; size: -; CDR3: CATSEGAPRMSQYF; DNA: TGTGCCACCTCGGAAGGGGCCCCAAGGATGAGCCAGTACTTC
V: TRBV10-1; D: -; J: TRBJ2-7; size: -; CDR3: CASSETVDWTGTYEQYF; DNA: TGCGCCAGCAGTGAAACCGTCGACTGGACGGGGACCTACGAGCAGTACTTC
V: TRBV7-3; D: TRBD2; J: TRBJ2-3; size: -; CDR3: CASSLHPGLAGGYGFTDTQYF; DNA: TGTGCCAGCAGCTTACACCCGGGACTAGCGGGAGGGTACGGGTTCACAGATACGCAGTATTTT
V: TRBV4-2; D: -; J: TRBJ1-2; size: -; CDR3: CASSQADRSYGYTF; DNA: TGTGCCAGCAGCCAAGCAGACAGGTCCTATGGCTACACCTTC
V: TRBV4-1; D: -; J: TRBJ2-7; size: -; CDR3: CASSLGSSYEQYF; DNA: TGCGCCAGCAGCCTCGGGAGCTCCTACGAGCAGTACTTC
V: TRBV5-4; D: -; J: TRBJ2-1; size: -; CDR3: CASSRVNEQFF; DNA: TGTGCCAGCAGCCGCGTCAATGAGCAGTTCTTC
V: TRBV4-2; D: -; J: TRBJ2-2; size: -; CDR3: CASSPMGLATNTGELFF; DNA: TGTGCCAGCAGCCCCATGGGGCTGGCCACGAACACCGGGGAGCTGTTTTTT
V: TRBV5-5; D: -; J: TRBJ2-7; size: -; CDR3: CASSLVTSSYEQYF; DNA: TGTGCCAGCAGCTTAGTTACTTCGTCCTACGAGCAGTACTTC
V: TRBV10-3; D: TRBD2; J: TRBJ2-1; size: once; CDR3: CATSLAGGLNEQFF; DNA: TGTGCCACCTCTCTAGCGGGAGGGCTCAATGAGCAGTTCTTC
V: TRBV15; D: -; J: TRBJ1-2; size: -; CDR3: CATSRQDYGYTF; DNA: TGTGCCACCAGCAGACAGGACTATGGCTACACCTTC
V: TRBV7-2; D: TRBD2; J: TRBJ2-7; size: once; CDR3: CASSLEASGGSSYEQYF; DNA: TGTGCCAGCAGCTTAGAGGCTAGCGGGGGCTCCTCCTACGAGCAGTACTTC
V: TRBV5-6; D: -; J: TRBJ2-2; size: -; CDR3: CASSLLLDGRGTGELFF; DNA: TGTGCCAGCAGCTTGCTATTGGACGGGAGAGGCACCGGGGAGCTGTTTTTT
V: TRBV25-1; D: -; J: TRBJ1-2; size: -; CDR3: CASSGGRVGYGYTF; DNA: TGTGCCAGCAGTGGGGGCAGGGTAGGCTATGGCTACACCTTC
V: TRBV30; D: -; J: TRBJ2-3; size: -; CDR3: CAWVGVAADTQYF; DNA: TGTGCCTGGGTTGGGGTAGCGGCAGATACGCAGTATTTT
V: TRBV28; D: TRBD1; J: TRBJ1-2; size: once; CDR3: CASSVTSGTVYGYTF; DNA: TGTGCCAGCAGTGTGACTTCCGGGACAGTCTATGGCTACACCTTC
V: TRBV12-5; D: TRBD1; J: TRBJ2-1; size: -; CDR3: CASGLGGVGQGEQFF; DNA: TGTGCTAGTGGTTTGGGCGGGGTGGGACAGGGTGAGCAGTTCTTC
V: TRBV25-1; D: TRBD1; J: TRBJ2-7; size: few; CDR3: CASSDRNGTGDRAYEQYF; DNA: TGTGCCAGCAGTGACAGAAACGGGACAGGGGATCGGGCTTACGAGCAGTACTTC
V: TRBV29-1; D: -; J: TRBJ2-1; size: -; CDR3: CSGIQGYNEQFF; DNA: TGCAGCGGAATACAGGGATACAATGAGCAGTTCTTC
V: TRBV30; D: TRBD1; J: TRBJ1-3; size: -; CDR3: CAWSTGGRNTIYF; DNA: TGTGCCTGGAGTACAGGGGGGAGAAACACCATATATTTT
V: TRBV18; D: -; J: TRBJ2-7; size: -; CDR3: CASSDENQGGQYF; DNA: TGTGCCAGCTCCGACGAAAACCAGGGAGGGCAGTACTTC
V: TRBV5-6; D: TRBD2; J: TRBJ2-1; size: few; CDR3: CASSSAGGGANEQFF; DNA: TGTGCCAGCAGCTCAGCGGGAGGGGGAGCCAATGAGCAGTTCTTC
V: TRBV18; D: -; J: TRBJ1-6; size: -; CDR3: CASSPTQGDNSPLHF; DNA: TGTGCCAGCTCACCCACACAGGGAGATAATTCACCCCTCCACTTT
V: TRBV7-6; D: TRBD1; J: TRBJ1-1; size: -; CDR3: CASSWGQSLNTEAFF; DNA: TGTGCCAGCAGCTGGGGACAGAGTCTGAACACTGAAGCTTTCTTT
V: TRBV7-2; D: -; J: TRBJ2-6; size: -; CDR3: CASSLGGTGANVLTF; DNA: TGTGCCAGCAGCTTAGGAGGGACAGGGGCCAACGTCCTGACTTTC
V: TRBV27; D: TRBD2; J: TRBJ2-7; size: -; CDR3: CASSLRGLAANYEQYF; DNA: TGTGCCAGCAGTTTGAGGGGACTAGCGGCTAACTACGAGCAGTACTTC
V: TRBV2; D: -; J: TRBJ2-5; size: -; CDR3: CASSTQETQYF; DNA: TGTGCCAGCAGTACTCAAGAGACCCAGTACTTC
V: TRBV9; D: -; J: TRBJ2-5; size: -; CDR3: CASSVDWRGETQYF; DNA: TGTGCCAGCAGCGTAGATTGGAGGGGAGAGACCCAGTACTTC
V: TRBV7-2; D: -; J: TRBJ1-5; size: -; CDR3: CASSLLYSVQINF; DNA: TGTGCCAGCAGCTTACTGTATAGTGTACAGATAAATTTT
V: TRBV29-1; D: -; J: TRBJ1-1; size: -; CDR3: CSVDKGRNTEAFF; DNA: TGCAGCGTTGACAAGGGGCGGAACACTGAAGCTTTCTTT
V: TRBV7-3; D: TRBD1; J: TRBJ2-3; size: -; CDR3: CASSPGTADTQYF; DNA: TGTGCCAGCAGCCCTGGGACAGCAGATACGCAGTATTTT
V: TRBV13; D: TRBD1; J: TRBJ1-3; size: -; CDR3: CASSPYGTGGGNTIYF; DNA: TGTGCCAGCAGCCCTTACGGGACAGGGGGTGGAAACACCATATATTTT